One sample yielded the 5 T cell receptor beta chains listed below, sequenced in a study of cytomegalovirus exposure and HLA in healthy donors (dated by TCRdb to 2016 to 2017). Libraries were constructed by the immunoSEQ multiplex PCR assay. Here the immuneACCESS table is served through TCRdb, limited to in-frame sequences with V and J called. Missing clones are a known gap in these copies; in checked studies unresolved V genes cover under half, and the rest lacks a known reason. The sample yields around 180,000 clones; 84% were counted once. The ten largest clones capture less than 8.5% of the sample. Sequenced sample: PBMCs. The receptors come from a man in his late teens or twenties in good health and CMV-seropositive.

The chain carries TRBV7-9 and TRBJ1-3, with 7 bases aligning to TRBD1. V lost 3 bases to trimming and J lost 2 bases; unmatched junction nucleotides: 4. The length of the CDR3 is 15 residues. In germline, CDR1 is SEHNR, CDR2 FQNEAQ (reference sequence). The CDR3 bases are TGTGCCAGCAGCTTCTCGACAGGGACTGGAAACACCATATATTTT. Protein product: CASSFSTGTGNTIYF.

This clone occurred once. Written as DNA, the CDR3 is TGTGCCAGCAGTGACTCTTCTAGCGGGACTGGGGAGCTGTTTTTT. It is translated as CASSDSSSGTGELFF. The chain recombines TRBV6-4 with TRBJ2-2, with 9 bases matching TRBD2. CDR3 length equals 15 residues. Per the germline V gene, CDR1 is MRHNA and CDR2 is SNTAGT. V lost 0 bases to trimming and J lost 8 bases; unmatched junction nucleotides: 4.

The genes are TRBV6-1 and TRBJ1-4; 9 nucleotides match TRBD1. The CDR3 contains 17 residues. The germline gives CDR1 MNHNS, CDR2 SASEGT. V lost 2 bases and J lost 9; bases outside the gene matches: 13. CDR3 protein: CASSENFSGQGPKKLFF. CDR3 DNA sequence: TGTGCCAGCAGTGAAAATTTCTCAGGACAGGGGCCTAAAAAACTGTTTTTT.

This chain uses TRBV11-3 with TRBJ1-4; D is possibly TRBD1 (6 bases). V was trimmed by 5 bases and J by 5 bases, leaving 18 bases between them. CDR3 size: 16 residues. Per the germline V gene, CDR1 is SGHNT and CDR2 is YENEEA. The CDR3 coding sequence is TGTGCCAGCAGCCAGGTCCCGGACAGCCGCAATGAAAAACTGTTTTTT. This encodes CASSQVPDSRNEKLFF.

The rearrangement joins TRBV7-9 to TRBJ2-7, with 7 bases matching TRBD1. The J segment lost 1 base and the V segment lost 10 bases, leaving 7 bases of the junction unmatched. The CDR3 runs to 13 residues. Germline assignment: CDR1 SEHNR and CDR2 FQNEAQ (reference sequence). For the CDR3, the DNA is TGTGCCATCGACCGACAGGGTTCCTACGAGCAGTACTTC. This translates into CAIDRQGSYEQYF.